The entry below describes one TCR beta chain. Its antigen is currently unknown. Primers included in the PCR were 60 Vbeta and 13 Jbeta primers. Methods used by the authors: The authors later counted 70 million to 80 million unique TCR beta chains, roughly 11 million of them shared. Sequenced by immunoSEQ multiplex PCR; TCRdb stores in-frame clones only, minus some. V and J calls and clone size come straight from that table; D and trimming were deduced from the DNA. The data show around 100,000 clones, 75% to 85% seen once. This entry belongs to a study of cytomegalovirus exposure and HLA in healthy donors. Regarding the study as a whole: Upon later analysis, HLA-associated TCR beta chains proved more clonally expanded than other, equally common chains.

This CDR3 has 17 residues. Between the trimmed V and J ends, which lost 1 base and 7 bases, there was a span of 20 bases. Germline V gene data show CDR1 as SGHRS and CDR2 as YFSETQ. The rearrangement uses TRBV5-1 and TRBJ1-4; D is ambiguous. Sequenced: PBMCs. This sequence originates from a woman aged 18-35 years in good health and CMV-seropositive. Here the CDR3 DNA reads TGCGCCAGCAGCTTGCACGGCACGGGGTCCTCCAGTGAAAAACTGTTTTTT. It specifies CASSLHGTGSSSEKLFF.